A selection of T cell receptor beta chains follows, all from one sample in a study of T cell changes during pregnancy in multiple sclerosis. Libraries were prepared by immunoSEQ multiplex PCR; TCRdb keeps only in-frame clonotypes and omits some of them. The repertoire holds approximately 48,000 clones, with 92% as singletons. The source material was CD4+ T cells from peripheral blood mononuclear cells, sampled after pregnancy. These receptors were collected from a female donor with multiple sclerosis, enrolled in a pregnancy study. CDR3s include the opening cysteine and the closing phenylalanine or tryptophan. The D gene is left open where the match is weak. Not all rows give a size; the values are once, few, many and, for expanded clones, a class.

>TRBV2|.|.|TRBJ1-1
CASSEGRGITEAFF
TGTGCCAGCAGTGAAGGGCGGGGAATCACTGAAGCTTTCTTT
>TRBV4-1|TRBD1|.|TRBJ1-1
CASSPTGLATEAFF
TGCGCCAGCAGCCCGACAGGGTTGGCCACTGAAGCTTTCTTT
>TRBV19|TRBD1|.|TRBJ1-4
CASRDSNHEKLFF
TGTGCCAGTCGGGACAGTAATCATGAAAAACTGTTTTTT
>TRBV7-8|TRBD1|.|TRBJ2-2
CAGGGQGRTGELFF
TGTGCCGGGGGTGGACAGGGTAGGACCGGGGAGCTGTTTTTT
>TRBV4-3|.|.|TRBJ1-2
CASSQEGRFGGYTF
TGCGCCAGCAGCCAAGAAGGGAGGTTTGGGGGCTACACCTTC
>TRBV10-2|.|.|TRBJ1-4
CASSGGLEKLFF
TGCGCCAGCAGTGGAGGGTTGGAAAAACTGTTTTTT
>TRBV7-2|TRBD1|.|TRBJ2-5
CASSFGQAQETQYF
TGTGCCAGCAGCTTCGGACAGGCCCAAGAGACCCAGTACTTC
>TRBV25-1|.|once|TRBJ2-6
CASSGVDSGANVLTF
TGTGCCAGCAGTGGAGTCGACTCTGGGGCCAACGTCCTGACTTTC
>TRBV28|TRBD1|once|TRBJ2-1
CASSLRQGDYNEQFF
TGTGCCAGCAGTCTCCGACAGGGAGATTACAATGAGCAGTTCTTC
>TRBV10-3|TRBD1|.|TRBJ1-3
CAIRSDRDLNTIYF
TGTGCCATCAGGTCGGACAGGGACCTAAACACCATATATTTT
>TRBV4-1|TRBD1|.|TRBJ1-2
CASSQASRTGVYGYTF
TGCGCCAGCAGCCAAGCTTCCCGGACAGGGGTCTATGGCTACACCTTC
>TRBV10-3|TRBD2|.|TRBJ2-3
CAISDPLAGGPTDTQYF
TGTGCCATCAGTGACCCACTAGCGGGAGGGCCCACAGATACGCAGTATTTT
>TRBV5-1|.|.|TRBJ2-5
CASSLGAGQETQYF
TGCGCCAGCAGCTTGGGTGCGGGGCAGGAGACCCAGTACTTC